This section outlines one T cell receptor (beta chain) sequence together with its context. Data came from immunoSEQ multiplex PCR; TCRdb stores just in-frame clones and leaves some out. Among about 70,000 clones listed, about nine tenths were seen once. This specimen belongs to a study of T cell changes during pregnancy in multiple sclerosis. The ends lost 3 bases at V and 5 bases at J; junction bases unmatched: 6. Germline lookup yields CDR1 GTSNPN and CDR2 SVGIG (reference sequence). The CDR3 has 13 residues. The TCR was taken from a female donor with multiple sclerosis, enrolled in a pregnancy study. This sample comprised CD4+ T cells from peripheral blood mononuclear cells, obtained after pregnancy. V usage is TRBV30 and J usage is TRBJ1-2; 7 bases match TRBD1. This CDR3 reads CAWRGDSEYGYTF. In DNA form, the CDR3 reads TGTGCCTGGAGAGGGGACAGCGAGTATGGCTACACCTTC.